This section outlines one T cell receptor (beta chain) sequence together with its context. Its specificity is not known. The CDR3 totals 13 residues. V lost 11 bases and J 10 bases, leaving 18 bases between the germline ends. The V gene's germline CDR1 is LGHDT and CDR2 YNNKEL (reference sequence). These data come from a study of T-cell memory formation after mild COVID-19. Regarding the study as a whole: The appearance of some responding clones in pre-infection memory suggested that cross-reactive memory joined. A second wave expanding day 15 to 37 was CD4+-biased; contracting clones were balanced. Second-wave clones peaking on day 37 lacked confirmed SARS-CoV-2 specificity. CD4+ contracting clones were mainly CM and EM; CD8+ ones, EMRA.

TCRdb processed the 5' RACE reads anew with MiXCR; each CDR3 protein has one entry. Seen here are 430,000 or so distinct CDR3 sequences, roughly 23% observed once, and the top ten hold about 12%. The sequenced sample consisted of PBMCs or a T cell subset sorted from them (not recorded which). The source is an adult woman who had mild COVID-19 (a few samples of this study predate the infection). Cell type and time point are not known. The rearrangement links TRBV3-1 to TRBJ1-6; no reliable D call. CDR3 in amino acids: CAASASGRSPLHF. In DNA form, the CDR3 reads TGTGCCGCATCGGCGAGCGGGCGATCACCCCTCCACTTT.